This is a list of T cell receptor beta chains from one sample in a study of long-term antiretroviral therapy in people with HIV. Using immunoSEQ multiplex PCR, the repertoire was profiled, and TCRdb retains in-frame clones only, with some absent. The table lists 15,000 to 20,000 clones, around 80% of them singletons, with approximately 15% in the top ten. The sequences come from unsorted PBMCs, collected 2.9 years after starting antiretroviral therapy. All receptors come from a woman aged 25-40 years with HIV. Both conserved end residues are part of each CDR3. Fields, in order: clone size, J gene, V gene, CDR3 protein. Some rows mark clone size as missing; the rest say once, few, many or name a class of expanded clone.

>.|TRBJ2-1|TRBV11-2
CASSLDQNEQFF
>.|TRBJ1-3|TRBV30
CAWSRDGSSGNTIYF
>.|TRBJ1-1|TRBV9
CASSVELNTEAFF
>.|TRBJ2-1|TRBV6-6
CASSYGHIQDEQFF
>.|TRBJ2-5|TRBV5-1
CASSLGPGKYQETQYF
>.|TRBJ1-1|TRBV5-6
CASSSDRAASTEAFF
>.|TRBJ2-3|TRBV2
CASSVSLLRNTDTQYF
>.|TRBJ1-3|TRBV27
CASSSPPGNTIYF
>.|TRBJ1-1|TRBV6-5
CASSYSGSNTEAFF
>.|TRBJ1-1|TRBV29-1
CSVLGTDTEAFF
>.|TRBJ1-4|TRBV7-6
CASSLAPGTGRNEKLFF
>.|TRBJ1-6|TRBV6-1
CASSPGGGNSPLHF
>.|TRBJ1-1|TRBV29-1
CSALNTEAFF
>once|TRBJ2-5|TRBV2
CASSYTGFETQYF
>few|TRBJ2-5|TRBV7-8
CASSLVRSQETQYF
>.|TRBJ1-5|TRBV5-1
CASSLSSRARGGQCNQPQHF
>.|TRBJ1-1|TRBV11-3
CASSWSGADTEAFF
>.|TRBJ2-2|TRBV30
CAWRFYRANTGELFF
>.|TRBJ2-3|TRBV4-1
CASSQTQQGDRTDTQYF
>.|TRBJ2-5|TRBV9
CASSRTINAGETQYF
>once|TRBJ1-3|TRBV6-5
CASSQIGGNTIYF
>.|TRBJ2-1|TRBV28
CASRPSNRGSYNEQFF
>.|TRBJ1-3|TRBV7-6
CASSLFKGTLNTIYF
>.|TRBJ2-3|TRBV18
CASSPLKRTDTQYF
>.|TRBJ1-5|TRBV2
CASTGVGSNQPQHF
>.|TRBJ2-5|TRBV7-8
CASSSRQGVETQYF